One sample yielded the 26 T cell receptor beta chains listed below, sequenced in a study of blood T cell repertoires in COVID-19. This table comes from immunoSEQ multiplex PCR, and its TCRdb copy is limited to in-frame clones, with some not included. The sample carries tens of thousands of clones, about 85% recorded once. Sequenced input: PBMCs or T cells enriched from blood (not recorded which). These TCRs come from a woman between 50 and 59 years old who had recovered from COVID-19.

The rearrangement joins TRBV14 to TRBJ2-2; 10 nucleotides align to TRBD2. The germline gives CDR1 SGHDN, CDR2 FVKESK. This CDR3 is built from 16 residues. V lost 4 bases and J lost 5; bases outside the gene matches: 7. CDR3 nucleotides: TGTGCCAGCAGCCTGCTAGCGGGAGAAGGTACCGGGGAGCTGTTTTTT. It yields the protein CASSLLAGEGTGELFF.

The rearrangement uses TRBV4-1 and TRBJ2-2; D is unclear. The V end lost 1 base, the J end lost 4 bases, and 10 bases lay between the germline ends. This CDR3 contains 15 residues. Germline V gene data show CDR1 as MGHRA and CDR2 as YSYEKL. CDR3 DNA sequence: TGCGCCAGCAGCCAAGCTAGGTTGATCACCGGGGAGCTGTTTTTT. This gives the protein CASSQARLITGELFF.

The chain links TRBV10-2 to TRBJ1-2; D not resolved. Germline V gene sequence: CDR1 WSHSY, CDR2 SAAADI. V was trimmed by 7 bases and J by 3 bases, leaving 15 bases between them. The CDR3 sequence is 14 residues long. The chain's CDR3 is CASNPGGSHYGYTF. The CDR3 DNA reads TGCGCCAGCAACCCGGGAGGATCCCACTATGGCTACACCTTC.

J is TRBJ2-1 and V is TRBV9; 8 bases line up with TRBD1. Unmatched junction bases numbered 6, after V lost 4 bases and J lost 0 bases. The CDR3 extends over 16 amino acids. CDR1 and CDR2 from the germline V gene are SGDLS and YYNGEE. For the CDR3, the DNA is TGTGCCAGCAGCCCCAGGACAGGGAGCTCCTACAATGAGCAGTTCTTC. Protein product: CASSPRTGSSYNEQFF. The full variable domain, rest sourced from reference TRBV9 and TRBJ2-1, is DSGVTQTPKHLITATGQRVTLRCSPRSGDLSVYWYQQSLDQGLQFLIQYYNGEERAKGNILERFSAQQFPDLHSELNLSSLELGDSALYFCASSPRTGSSYNEQFFGPGTRLTVL.

This chain links TRBV19 with TRBJ2-2, with TRBD1 identical over 11 bases. Germline CDR1 reads LNHDA; CDR2 reads SQIVND (reference sequence). V was pared by 3 bases and J by 5 bases, with 8 bases of the junction left unmatched. This CDR3 has 17 residues. This CDR3 is CASSMSRTGGYTGELFF. For the CDR3, the DNA is TGTGCCAGTAGTATGTCCCGGACAGGGGGCTATACCGGGGAGCTGTTTTTT. The full variable domain, with the rest looked up from reference TRBV19 and TRBJ2-2, is DGGITQSPKYLFRKEGQNVTLSCEQNLNHDAMYWYRQDPGQGLRLIYYSQIVNDFQKGDIAEGYSVSREKKESFPLTVTSAQKNPTAFYLCASSMSRTGGYTGELFFGEGSRLTVL.

The rearrangement links TRBV10-3 to TRBJ1-5; D may be TRBD1 (5 bases). CDR3 length equals 15 residues. V gave up 2 bases and J gave up 1 base, with 9 bases separating them. In germline, CDR1 is ENHRY, CDR2 SYGVKD. CDR3 sequence reads: CAISEMGGSNQPQHF. CDR3 DNA sequence: TGTGCCATCAGTGAGATGGGGGGGAGCAATCAGCCCCAGCATTTT.

The genes are TRBV19 and TRBJ2-5, with TRBD2 matching 9 bases. J lost 0 bases, V lost 3 bases, and 2 bases had no gene match. The CDR3 consists of 15 residues. Germline values: CDR1 LNHDA, CDR2 SQIVND (reference sequence). The CDR3 sequence: CASSIVAGDQETQYF. DNA of the CDR3: TGTGCCAGTAGTATCGTAGCGGGAGACCAAGAGACCCAGTACTTC.

The chain has TRBV30 and TRBJ2-1; 9 nucleotides line up with TRBD1. There are 16 residues in the CDR3. CDR1 and CDR2 from the germline V gene are GTSNPN and SVGIG (reference sequence). After removal of 0 bases from V and 8 bases from J, the junction contained 11 bases not matched to a gene. The CDR3 DNA follows: TGTGCCTGGAGTGTATACGACAGGGGGATGCGGGATGAGCAGTTCTTC. Translation gives CAWSVYDRGMRDEQFF.

The chain links TRBV19 to TRBJ2-5; D might be TRBD1 (6 bases). Germline CDR1 reads LNHDA; CDR2 reads SQIVND (reference sequence). The CDR3 sequence is 14 residues long. V was clipped by 5 bases and J by 2 bases, with 12 bases between them. Here the CDR3 reads CASSPGQTQETQYF. The CDR3, as DNA: TGTGCCAGTAGTCCAGGACAGACACAAGAGACCCAGTACTTC.

This clone was observed a single time. This chain connects TRBV2 to TRBJ2-3; 8 bases fit TRBD2. J gave up 3 bases and V 6 bases, and 8 bases lay outside the gene matches. Germline values: CDR1 SNHLY, CDR2 FYNNEI. This CDR3 is 15 amino acids long. CDR3 coding DNA: TGTGCCAGCAGCCTAGCCGGGACTAGGACAGATACGCAGTATTTT. Residues: CASSLAGTRTDTQYF. Supplemented by reference TRBV2 and TRBJ2-3, the full variable domain reads EPEVTQTPSHQVTQMGQEVILRCVPISNHLYFYWYRQILGQKVEFLVSFYNNEISEKSEIFDDQFSVERPDGSNFTLKIRSTKLEDSAMYFCASSLAGTRTDTQYFGPGTRLTVL.

This chain connects TRBV5-1 to TRBJ2-3; D is undetermined. The germline V and J ends were trimmed by 6 bases and 2 bases, with 4 bases remaining between them. Germline V CDR1 and CDR2: SGHRS, YFSETQ. The CDR3 covers 11 residues. CDR3: CASTNTDTQYF. CDR3 in DNA: TGCGCCAGCACTAACACAGATACGCAGTATTTT.

This clone was seen just once. The chain is built from TRBV5-1 and TRBJ1-5; TRBD1 is a possible D gene (6 bases). The CDR3 is 16 amino acids. V lost 4 bases and J 3 bases, leaving 17 bases between the germline ends. Germline V lookup: CDR1 SGHRS, CDR2 YFSETQ. CDR3 coding DNA: TGCGCCAGCAGCGCGGACGGGACATTTAACAATCAGCCCCAGCATTTT. Protein: CASSADGTFNNQPQHF. The whole variable domain, remainder taken from reference TRBV5-1 and TRBJ1-5, is KAGVTQTPRYLIKTRGQQVTLSCSPISGHRSVSWYQQTPGQGLQFLFEYFSETQRNKGNFPGRFSGRQFSNSRSEMNVSTLELGDSALYLCASSADGTFNNQPQHFGDGTRLSIL.

The chain couples TRBV7-8 to TRBJ2-7; TRBD2 matches 7 bases. The CDR3 is 16 residues long. Germline CDR1 is SGHVS and CDR2 is FQNEAQ. V trimming: 0 bases; J trimming: 3 bases; junction bases outside the gene matches: 8. CDR3 loop: CASSLAGGEGIYEQYF. CDR3 nucleotide sequence: TGTGCCAGCAGCTTAGCGGGGGGGGAGGGTATCTACGAGCAGTACTTC.

The table lists this clone with a few counts. V usage is TRBV5-1 and J usage is TRBJ1-1; D possibly corresponds to TRBD1 (5 bases). The CDR3 spans 13 residues. Germline CDR1 and CDR2: SGHRS and YFSETQ. V was shortened by 2 bases and J by 3 bases, with 8 bases between the two germline ends. The CDR3 here is CASSFGGDTEAFF. The CDR3 DNA follows: TGCGCCAGCAGCTTTGGGGGGGACACTGAAGCTTTCTTT.

The chain uses TRBV10-3 and TRBJ2-7; a possible D gene is TRBD1 (6 bases). The CDR3 is 14 amino acids. Germline CDR1 is ENHRY and CDR2 is SYGVKD. V lost 6 bases and J lost 4, with 16 bases in between. CDR3 nucleotide sequence: TGTGCCATCAGCCCCGGGACACCCGAATACGAGCAGTACTTC. This translates into CAISPGTPEYEQYF.

The chain has TRBV7-9 and TRBJ1-2, with D uncertain. Trimming pared 1 base from V and 2 bases from J, leaving 11 bases between. CDR1 SEHNR and CDR2 FQNEAQ come from the germline V gene (reference sequence). The CDR3 loop spans 15 amino acids. For the CDR3, the DNA is TGTGCCAGCAGCTTAGGGCAACCCGGGAACTATGGCTACACCTTC. It is translated as CASSLGQPGNYGYTF.

The chain is built from TRBV9 and TRBJ2-5, with D possibly being TRBD1 (5 bases). Germline CDR1 is SGDLS and CDR2 is YYNGEE. Trimming took 4 bases from V and 7 from J, leaving 14 bases between them. The CDR3 contains 13 residues. The CDR3 sequence: CASSPQGPGTQYF. The CDR3 nucleotides read TGTGCCAGCAGCCCTCAGGGCCCCGGGACCCAGTACTTC.

This clone is a singleton in its sample. The genes are TRBV5-4 and TRBJ2-5, with D tentatively TRBD2 (5 bases). CDR3 length: 15 amino acids. CDR1 and CDR2 from the germline V gene are SGHNT and YYREEE (reference sequence). Deletions cut 0 bases from V and 4 bases from J, with 13 bases between. CDR3 amino acids: CASSLEEGRSETQYF. The DNA of the CDR3 is TGTGCCAGCAGCTTGGAAGAGGGTAGATCAGAGACCCAGTACTTC.

The rearrangement uses TRBV7-2 and TRBJ1-2, with TRBD1 as a possible D gene (5 bases). The CDR3 has 15 amino acids. Looked up from germline, CDR1 is SGHTA and CDR2 is FQGNSA. V was clipped by 3 bases and J by 2 bases, with 13 bases between them. CDR3 loop: CASSFQVGGNYGYTF. CDR3 nucleotides: TGTGCCAGCAGCTTCCAAGTCGGGGGGAACTATGGCTACACCTTC. The full variable domain, completed using reference TRBV7-2 and TRBJ1-2, is GAGVSQSPSNKVTEKGKDVELRCDPISGHTALYWYRQSLGQGLEFLIYFQGNSAPDKSGLPSDRFSAERTGGSVSTLTIQRTQQEDSAVYLCASSFQVGGNYGYTFGSGTRLTVV.

This sequence joins TRBV28 and TRBJ2-4; 12 bases align to TRBD1. V was clipped by 6 bases and J by 2 bases; unmatched bases: 20. The CDR3 length is 21 residues. The germline gives CDR1 MDHEN, CDR2 SYDVKM. The CDR3 bases are TGTGCCAGCAGCTCGGGAACGGGGGGACAGGGGGCCTCCCTGACCAAAAACATTCAGTACTTC. This translates into CASSSGTGGQGASLTKNIQYF.

In its sample, this clone was seen a few times. This chain links TRBV6-2 or TRBV6-3 with TRBJ1-5; D unclear. The germline V and J ends were trimmed by 3 bases and 2 bases, with 5 bases remaining between them. This CDR3 spans 13 amino acids. CDR1 is MNHEY and CDR2 is SVGEGT in the germline V gene. The CDR3 is CASSYLGNQPQHF. For the CDR3, the DNA is TGTGCCAGCAGTTATTTAGGCAATCAGCCCCAGCATTTT.

In this sample, this clone turned up once. V usage is TRBV3-1 (or the pseudogene TRBV3-2) and J usage is TRBJ2-5; D unresolved. This CDR3 comprises 15 residues. The germline V gene has CDR1 LGHDT and CDR2 YNNKEL (reference sequence). Trimming took off 0 bases at V and 0 bases at J, with 8 bases between the two ends. DNA for the CDR3: TGTGCCAGCAGCCAAGAATGGCAGGACCAAGAGACCCAGTACTTC. The encoded protein is CASSQEWQDQETQYF.

J is TRBJ2-7 and V is TRBV30; D is unclear. The CDR3 spans 13 residues. Germline CDR1 GTSNPN, CDR2 SVGIG (reference sequence). Trimming removed 3 bases at V and 1 base at J, with 10 bases between. The CDR3 region has the DNA TGTGCCTGGAGCCCCACTCCATCCTACGAGCAGTACTTC. Translation: CAWSPTPSYEQYF. The variable domain in full, completed from reference TRBV30 and TRBJ2-7, reads SQTIHQWPATLVQPVGSPLSLECTVEGTSNPNLYWYRQAAGRGLQLLFYSVGIGQISSEVPQNLSASRPQDRQFILSSKKLLLSDSGFYLCAWSPTPSYEQYFGPGTRLTVT.

The CDR3 DNA reads as TGTGCCAGCAGCCCCGACAGGAGACCAAACACTGAAGCTTTCTTT. Its protein is CASSPDRRPNTEAFF. The rearrangement uses TRBV7-2 and TRBJ1-1; a weak D match, TRBD1 (6 bases). CDR3 length equals 15 residues. Trimming stripped 5 bases from V and 2 bases from J, with 15 bases between. Germline CDR1 is SGHTA and CDR2 is FQGNSA.

V usage is TRBV28 and J usage is TRBJ2-1; 10 nucleotides align to TRBD1. Losses at the gene ends were 7 bases for V and 2 bases for J; bases not matched to a gene: 5. CDR1 is MDHEN and CDR2 is SYDVKM in the germline V gene. The CDR3 covers 15 residues. This CDR3 is CASTLTGGPYNEQFF. For the CDR3, the DNA is TGTGCCAGCACCTTGACAGGGGGCCCCTACAATGAGCAGTTCTTC.

This clone was seen a single time. The gene calls are TRBV28 and TRBJ1-6, with 7 nucleotides matching TRBD1. CDR3 length: 17 residues. V lost 5 bases and J lost 1; bases outside the gene matches: 8. Germline CDR1 is MDHEN and CDR2 is SYDVKM. The DNA of the CDR3 is TGTGCCAGCAGTCAAGTAGGGGGCGCGTCCTATAATTCACCCCTCCACTTT. Translation: CASSQVGGASYNSPLHF.